A selection of T cell receptor beta chains follows, all from one sample in a study of shared clonotypes between healthy human individuals. Method: immunoSEQ multiplex PCR; TCRdb's copy keeps in-frame clones and lacks some. The table lists around 2,000,000 clones, 85% to 95% of them singletons, with about 0.13% in the top ten. The sequenced sample consisted of naive CD4+ T cells sorted from blood. The origin of the receptors is a man aged 18 to 35 in good health. Each CDR3 is given with its conserved first and last residue. The order of the fields is V gene, CDR3 length, D gene, J gene, CDR3 DNA, CDR3 protein. The D gene is left open where the match is weak.

V: TRBV5-4; length: 15; D: -; J: TRBJ2-3; DNA: TGTGCCAGCAGCCCCGGACCGGAGAGCACAGATACGCAGTATTTT; CDR3: CASSPGPESTDTQYF
V: TRBV5-4; length: 16; D: -; J: TRBJ1-3; DNA: TGTGCCAGCAGCCCGGGGGGAACCACGGTTGGAAACACCATATATTTT; CDR3: CASSPGGTTVGNTIYF
V: TRBV5-1; length: 14; D: -; J: TRBJ2-5; DNA: TGCGCCAGTTCGCCCGGGACCCTCCAAGAGACCCAGTACTTC; CDR3: CASSPGTLQETQYF
V: TRBV27; length: 18; D: TRBD1; J: TRBJ1-1; DNA: TGTGCCAGCAGTTTTTGGGTGGACAGGGGCCGTGTACGGGCTGAAGCTTTCTTT; CDR3: CASSFWVDRGRVRAEAFF
V: TRBV19; length: 15; D: -; J: TRBJ2-1; DNA: TGTGCCAGTAGGCATCCGGGAGAGGGATACAATGAGCAGTTCTTC; CDR3: CASRHPGEGYNEQFF
V: TRBV7-3; length: 13; D: -; J: TRBJ1-2; DNA: TGTGCCAGTCTCATCGGGGTTTGGGATGGCTACACCTTC; CDR3: CASLIGVWDGYTF
V: TRBV6-1; length: 13; D: -; J: TRBJ2-3; DNA: TGTGCCAGCGGGGCACCTAGCACAGATACGCAGTATTTT; CDR3: CASGAPSTDTQYF
V: TRBV28; length: 13; D: -; J: TRBJ1-5; DNA: TGTGCCAGCAGTTTCCGGGCTAATCAGCCCCAGCATTTT; CDR3: CASSFRANQPQHF
V: TRBV7-9; length: 18; D: TRBD2; J: TRBJ2-3; DNA: TGTGCCAGCAGCCCCTCCCTCCTAGCGGGGGCTAGCACAGATACGCAGTATTTT; CDR3: CASSPSLLAGASTDTQYF
V: TRBV5-1; length: 13; D: -; J: TRBJ1-3; DNA: TGCGCCAGCAGCTTGGGGGGTATAGACACCATATATTTT; CDR3: CASSLGGIDTIYF
V: TRBV7-2; length: 16; D: TRBD2; J: TRBJ2-1; DNA: TGTGCCAGCAGCCAGGGACTAGCGGGGGTCTACAATGAGCAGTTCTTC; CDR3: CASSQGLAGVYNEQFF
V: TRBV9; length: 15; D: -; J: TRBJ2-4; DNA: TGTGCCAGCAGCGCCTCGACTGGAGCCAAAAACATTCAGTACTTC; CDR3: CASSASTGAKNIQYF
V: TRBV11-2; length: 14; D: TRBD2; J: TRBJ2-7; DNA: TGTGCCAGCAGGCCCCTAGCGGGAGTCTACGAGCAGTACTTC; CDR3: CASRPLAGVYEQYF
V: TRBV2; length: 16; D: -; J: TRBJ1-3; DNA: TGTGCCAGCAGTCCGGACAGTCTATTCTCTGGAAACACCATATATTTT; CDR3: CASSPDSLFSGNTIYF